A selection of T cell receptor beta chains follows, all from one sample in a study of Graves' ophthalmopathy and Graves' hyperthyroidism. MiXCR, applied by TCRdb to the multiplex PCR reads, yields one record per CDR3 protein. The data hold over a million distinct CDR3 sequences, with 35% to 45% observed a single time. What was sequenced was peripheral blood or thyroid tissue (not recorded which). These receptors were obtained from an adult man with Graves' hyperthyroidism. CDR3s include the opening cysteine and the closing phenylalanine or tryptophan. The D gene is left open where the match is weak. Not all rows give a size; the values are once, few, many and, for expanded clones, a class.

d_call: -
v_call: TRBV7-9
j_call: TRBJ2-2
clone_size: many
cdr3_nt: TGTGCCAGGACAGCGAACACCGGGGAGCTGTTTTTT
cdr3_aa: CARTANTGELFF

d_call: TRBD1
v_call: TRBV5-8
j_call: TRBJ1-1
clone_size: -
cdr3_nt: TGTGCCAGCATTCCACCTCGGACAGGGGCGAGTGTTACTGAAGCTTTCTTT
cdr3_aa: CASIPPRTGASVTEAFF

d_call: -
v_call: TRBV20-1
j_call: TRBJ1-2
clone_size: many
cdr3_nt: TGCAGTGCTAGAGAGGTGTTATACTATGGCTACACCTTC
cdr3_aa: CSAREVLYYGYTF

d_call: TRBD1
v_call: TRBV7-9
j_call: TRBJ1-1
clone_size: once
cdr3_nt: TGTGCCAGCAGCTCGGGACAGGGGTTTAAGACTGAAGCTTTCTTT
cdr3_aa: CASSSGQGFKTEAFF

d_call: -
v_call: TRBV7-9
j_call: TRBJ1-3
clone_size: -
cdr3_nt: TGTGCCAGCAACACCCCGAGTGGAAACACCATATATTTT
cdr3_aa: CASNTPSGNTIYF

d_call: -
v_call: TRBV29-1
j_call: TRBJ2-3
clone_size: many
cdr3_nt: TGCAGCGTTGGACGGGGAGATACGCAGTATTTT
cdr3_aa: CSVGRGDTQYF

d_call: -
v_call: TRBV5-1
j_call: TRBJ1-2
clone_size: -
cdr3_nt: TGCGCCAGCAGCCCCGGCACAGGCAACCTCTATGGCTACACCTTC
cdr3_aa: CASSPGTGNLYGYTF

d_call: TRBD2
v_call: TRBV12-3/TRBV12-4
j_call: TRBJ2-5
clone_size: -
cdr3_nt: TGTGCCAGCAGTTGGACTAGCGGAGAGGCCCAGTACTTC
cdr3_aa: CASSWTSGEAQYF

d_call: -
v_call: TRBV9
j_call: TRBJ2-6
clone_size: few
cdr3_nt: TGTGCCAGCAGCCCCGTGACTTTC
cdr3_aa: CASSPVTF

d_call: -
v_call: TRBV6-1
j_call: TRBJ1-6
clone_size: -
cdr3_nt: TGTGCCAGCAGTGAAAACGAGGGTCGCAAGCGCCCCCTCCACTTT
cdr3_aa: CASSENEGRKRPLHF

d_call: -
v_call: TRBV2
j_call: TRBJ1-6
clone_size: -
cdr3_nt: TGTGCCAGCAGGGAAGACAGATATTCACCCCTCCACTTT
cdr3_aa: CASREDRYSPLHF

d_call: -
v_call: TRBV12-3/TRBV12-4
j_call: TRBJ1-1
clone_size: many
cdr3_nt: TGTGCCAGCAGTCCTAACAGGGAAAGTACTGAAGCTTTCTTT
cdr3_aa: CASSPNRESTEAFF

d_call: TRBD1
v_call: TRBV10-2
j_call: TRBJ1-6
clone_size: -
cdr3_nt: TGCGCCAGCAGTGAGTACGGGACAGATAATTCACCCCTCCACTTT
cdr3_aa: CASSEYGTDNSPLHF

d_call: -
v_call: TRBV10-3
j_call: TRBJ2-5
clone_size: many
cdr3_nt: TGTGCCATCAGTGAGAAATTGGGAAGCCAAGAGACCCAGTACTTC
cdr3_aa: CAISEKLGSQETQYF

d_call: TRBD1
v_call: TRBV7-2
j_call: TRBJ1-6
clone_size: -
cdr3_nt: TGTGCCAGCAGCTTAGGGGGACCCGGGACAGAGAATTCACCCCTCCACTTT
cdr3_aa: CASSLGGPGTENSPLHF

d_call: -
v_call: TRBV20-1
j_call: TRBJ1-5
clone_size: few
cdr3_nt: TGCAGTGCTAGAGATAAGGGACAGCCCCAGCATTTT
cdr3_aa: CSARDKGQPQHF

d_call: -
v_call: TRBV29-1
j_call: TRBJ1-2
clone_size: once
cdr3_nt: TGCAGCTTAGCCACAGAAATCTATGGCTACACCTTC
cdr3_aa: CSLATEIYGYTF

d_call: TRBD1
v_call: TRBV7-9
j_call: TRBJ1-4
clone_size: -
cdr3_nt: TGTGCCAGCAGCCCCCGTGGGACAGAAGATGAAAAACTGTTTTTT
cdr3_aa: CASSPRGTEDEKLFF

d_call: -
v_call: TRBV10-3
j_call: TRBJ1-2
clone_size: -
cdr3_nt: TGTGCCGGCAGGCGGGCCCTCCTATATGGCTACACCTTC
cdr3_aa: CAGRRALLYGYTF

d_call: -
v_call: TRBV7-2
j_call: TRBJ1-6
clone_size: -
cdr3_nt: TGTGCCAGCAGCTTACGGAGATACTATAATTCACCCCTCCACTTT
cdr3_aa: CASSLRRYYNSPLHF

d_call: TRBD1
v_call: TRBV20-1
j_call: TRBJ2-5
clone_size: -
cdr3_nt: TGCAGTGCTAGAGTTTGGACAGGCCGGCGGACCCAGTACTTC
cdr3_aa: CSARVWTGRRTQYF

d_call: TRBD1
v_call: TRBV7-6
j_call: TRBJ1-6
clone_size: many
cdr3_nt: TGTGCCAGCAGCTTAGAGGCGACAGGGGGGGATTATAATTCACCCCTCCACTTT
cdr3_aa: CASSLEATGGDYNSPLHF

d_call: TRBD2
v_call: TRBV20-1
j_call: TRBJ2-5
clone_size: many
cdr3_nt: TGCAGTGCTAGCCCACTGGGGGGAGGGCCGACGGAGACCCAGTACTTC
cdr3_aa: CSASPLGGGPTETQYF

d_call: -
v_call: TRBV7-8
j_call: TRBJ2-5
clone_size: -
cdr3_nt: TGTGCCAGCAGCTCCGGAGGGACCGCCGGGACCCAGTACTTC
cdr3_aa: CASSSGGTAGTQYF

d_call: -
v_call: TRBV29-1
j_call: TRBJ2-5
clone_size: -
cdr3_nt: TGCAGCGTTGCGGACGAAGAGACCCAGTACTTC
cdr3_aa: CSVADEETQYF

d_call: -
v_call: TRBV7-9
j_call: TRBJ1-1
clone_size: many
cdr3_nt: TGTGCCAGCAGCTTAAAGAGTGGGGTGGGCATGAACACTGAAGCTTTCTTT
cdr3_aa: CASSLKSGVGMNTEAFF

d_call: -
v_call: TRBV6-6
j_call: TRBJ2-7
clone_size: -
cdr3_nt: TGTGCCAGCAGCCCCCCGAGGGCAGATTACGAGCAGTACTTC
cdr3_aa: CASSPPRADYEQYF

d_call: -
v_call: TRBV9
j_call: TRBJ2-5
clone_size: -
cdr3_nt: TGTGCCGGCAGCGTAGGGGGGGGCAGCCAAGAGACCCAGTACTTC
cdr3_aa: CAGSVGGGSQETQYF

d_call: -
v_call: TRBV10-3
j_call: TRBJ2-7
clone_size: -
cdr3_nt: TGTGCCATCAGGGGTGTACGGAAATCCAGCTACGAGCAGTACTTC
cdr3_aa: CAIRGVRKSSYEQYF

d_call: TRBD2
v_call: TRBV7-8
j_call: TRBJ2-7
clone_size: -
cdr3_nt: TGTGCCAGCTCACCTTCCGGGACTAGCGACTCCTACGAGCAGTACTTC
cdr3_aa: CASSPSGTSDSYEQYF

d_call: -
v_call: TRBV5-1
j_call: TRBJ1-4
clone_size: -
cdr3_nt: TGCGCCAGCAGCGGCACTTTCGATGTATATGAAAAACTGTTTTTT
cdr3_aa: CASSGTFDVYEKLFF

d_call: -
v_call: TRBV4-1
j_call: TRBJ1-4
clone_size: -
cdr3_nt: TGCGCCAGCAGCCAAGATGGACCCCCATTAGAAAAACTGTTTTTT
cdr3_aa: CASSQDGPPLEKLFF

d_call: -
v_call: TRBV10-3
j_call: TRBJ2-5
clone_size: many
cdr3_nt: TGTGCCATCAGTGAGTTTGAATCAGCAGAGACCCAGTACTTC
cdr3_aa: CAISEFESAETQYF

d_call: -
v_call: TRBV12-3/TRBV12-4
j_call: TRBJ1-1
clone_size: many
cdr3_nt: TGTGCCAGCATTCCCCGGCAGGCAAACACTGAAGCTTTCTTT
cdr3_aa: CASIPRQANTEAFF

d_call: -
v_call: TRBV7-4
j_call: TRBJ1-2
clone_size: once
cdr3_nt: TGCGCCAGCAGCCAGCAAACCACCCTTAACTATGGCTACACCTTC
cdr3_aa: CASSQQTTLNYGYTF

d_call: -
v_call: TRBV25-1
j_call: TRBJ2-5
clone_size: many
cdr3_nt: TGTGCCAGTCGGTCGGGCCACGAGACCCAGTACTTC
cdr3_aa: CASRSGHETQYF

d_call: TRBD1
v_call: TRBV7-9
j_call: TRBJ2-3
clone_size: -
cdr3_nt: TGTGCCAGCAGTTACCCGGACAGGGGCGATACGCAGTATTTT
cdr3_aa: CASSYPDRGDTQYF

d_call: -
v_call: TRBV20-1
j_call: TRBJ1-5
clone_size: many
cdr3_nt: TGCAGTGCTAGAGACGGTGGCAATCAGCCCCAGCATTTT
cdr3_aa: CSARDGGNQPQHF

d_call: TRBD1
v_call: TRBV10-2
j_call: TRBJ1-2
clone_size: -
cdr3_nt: TGTGCCAGCAGTCGAAACACCGAAGGGACAGTCCAATACTATGGCTACACCTTC
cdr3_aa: CASSRNTEGTVQYYGYTF

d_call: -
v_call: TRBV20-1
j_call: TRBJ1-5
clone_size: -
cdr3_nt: TGCAGTGCTACCGGAGTGGGGGATAGCAATCAGCCCCAGCATTTT
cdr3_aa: CSATGVGDSNQPQHF

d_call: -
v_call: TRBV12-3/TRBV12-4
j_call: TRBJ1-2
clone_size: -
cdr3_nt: TGTGCCAGCAGTCTCTCCGCCGAGAGGGGAGAGGTTGGCTACACCTTC
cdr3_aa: CASSLSAERGEVGYTF

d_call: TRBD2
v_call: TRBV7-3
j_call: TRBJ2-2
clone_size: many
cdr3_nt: TGTGCCAGCAGCCCCGGGACTAGAGACACCGGGGAGCTGTTTTTT
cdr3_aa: CASSPGTRDTGELFF

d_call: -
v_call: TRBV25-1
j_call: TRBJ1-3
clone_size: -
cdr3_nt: TGTGCGCCGGGACTGAGCTCTGGAAACACCATATATTTT
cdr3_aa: CAPGLSSGNTIYF